This T cell receptor (beta chain) originates from a study of cytomegalovirus exposure and HLA in healthy donors. Whole-study results and caveats: V- and J-gene trimming in TCR beta was tied to a missense DCLRE1C variant by an analysis performed later. Among TCR beta chains, those listed as cytomegalovirus-associated numbered some 170.

PCR involved 60 Vbeta and 13 Jbeta primers. Only in-frame clones appear in the TCRdb table, and some are missing; sequencing was by immunoSEQ multiplex PCR. Of 110,000 to 150,000 clones in the sample, 80% were seen once. Germline V gives CDR1 SSHAT, CDR2 FNYEAQ (reference sequence). The CDR3 contains 15 residues. A note on this clone: Its antigen is undetermined. One end of the junction does not line up with germline, which may come from a read error.

The receptor was isolated from a man in his forties in good health and CMV-seropositive. Sequenced sample: PBMCs. The chain couples TRBV7-7 to TRBJ2-5, with a weak D call TRBD2 (7 bases). The CDR3 region is CASSLEGGPGETQYF. The CDR3 DNA reads TGTGCTAGCAGCTTAGAGGGGGGGCCGGGGGAGACCCAGTACTTC.